A selection of T cell receptor beta chains follows, all from one sample in a study of blood T cell repertoires in COVID-19. Sequencing was performed with immunoSEQ multiplex PCR; in TCRdb, only in-frame clones are kept and a portion is missing. The sample has about 370,000 clones; more than 70% are singletons. The specimen was peripheral blood. The source of these receptors is a woman aged 25 to 39 with COVID-19, enrolled during active disease. CDR3s include the opening cysteine and the closing phenylalanine or tryptophan. Fields, in order: J gene, D gene, V gene, CDR3 length, clone size, CDR3 protein, CDR3 DNA. A D gene is named only where the DNA matches it firmly. Part of the rows lack a size; the others show once, few, many or a class for expanded clones.

j_call: TRBJ1-4; d_call: NA; v_call: TRBV6-5; cdr3_length: 14; clone_size: NA; cdr3_aa: CASSYSRTNEKLFF; cdr3_nt: TGTGCCAGCAGTTACTCACGGACTAATGAAAAACTGTTTTTT
j_call: TRBJ1-5; d_call: TRBD1; v_call: TRBV19; cdr3_length: 15; clone_size: NA; cdr3_aa: CASSIEGQGGQPQHF; cdr3_nt: TGTGCCAGTAGTATAGAGGGACAGGGTGGTCAGCCCCAGCATTTT
j_call: TRBJ2-1; d_call: NA; v_call: TRBV5-1; cdr3_length: 14; clone_size: NA; cdr3_aa: CASSLGGGVDEQFF; cdr3_nt: TGCGCCAGCAGCTTGGGAGGCGGAGTGGATGAGCAGTTCTTC
j_call: TRBJ2-7; d_call: TRBD2; v_call: TRBV27; cdr3_length: 18; clone_size: NA; cdr3_aa: CASSSISAIAGGSYEQYF; cdr3_nt: TGTGCCAGCAGTTCGATTTCTGCTATAGCGGGGGGTTCCTACGAGCAGTACTTC
j_call: TRBJ1-1; d_call: NA; v_call: TRBV7-8; cdr3_length: 12; clone_size: NA; cdr3_aa: CASSPGPTEAFF; cdr3_nt: TGTGCCAGCAGCCCGGGTCCAACTGAAGCTTTCTTT
j_call: TRBJ1-1; d_call: NA; v_call: TRBV5-5; cdr3_length: 15; clone_size: NA; cdr3_aa: CASSSITGYSTEAFF; cdr3_nt: TGTGCCAGCAGCTCCATCACAGGGTATTCCACTGAAGCTTTCTTT
j_call: TRBJ1-5; d_call: NA; v_call: TRBV2; cdr3_length: 14; clone_size: NA; cdr3_aa: CASRKSSNNQPQHF; cdr3_nt: TGTGCCAGCAGAAAGAGTTCGAACAATCAGCCCCAGCATTTT
j_call: TRBJ2-1; d_call: TRBD1; v_call: TRBV23-1; cdr3_length: 19; clone_size: NA; cdr3_aa: CASSQSKEKRTGRVDEQFF; cdr3_nt: TGCGCCAGCAGTCAATCTAAGGAGAAGCGGACAGGGAGAGTGGATGAGCAGTTCTTC
j_call: TRBJ2-2; d_call: NA; v_call: TRBV19; cdr3_length: 11; clone_size: NA; cdr3_aa: CASQGTGELFF; cdr3_nt: TGTGCCAGCCAGGGGACCGGGGAGCTGTTTTTT
j_call: TRBJ2-3; d_call: NA; v_call: TRBV19; cdr3_length: 17; clone_size: NA; cdr3_aa: CASSIDLSTTRTDTQYF; cdr3_nt: TGTGCCAGTAGTATAGATCTCTCCACTACCCGCACAGATACGCAGTATTTT
j_call: TRBJ2-1; d_call: TRBD2; v_call: TRBV9; cdr3_length: 17; clone_size: NA; cdr3_aa: CASSVSRTSGSHNEQFF; cdr3_nt: TGTGCCAGCAGCGTAAGCCGGACTAGCGGGAGCCACAATGAGCAGTTCTTC
j_call: TRBJ1-2; d_call: NA; v_call: TRBV6-2/TRBV6-3; cdr3_length: 14; clone_size: NA; cdr3_aa: CASSADSLYYGYTF; cdr3_nt: TGTGCCAGCAGCGCGGACAGCCTCTACTATGGCTACACCTTC
j_call: TRBJ1-4; d_call: NA; v_call: TRBV6-5; cdr3_length: 11; clone_size: NA; cdr3_aa: CASRGNEKLFF; cdr3_nt: TGTGCCAGCCGGGGGAATGAAAAACTGTTTTTT
j_call: TRBJ2-3; d_call: NA; v_call: TRBV18; cdr3_length: 13; clone_size: NA; cdr3_aa: CASSPALGDTQYF; cdr3_nt: TGTGCCAGCTCACCAGCCCTCGGTGATACGCAGTATTTT
j_call: TRBJ2-1; d_call: NA; v_call: TRBV4-3; cdr3_length: 19; clone_size: NA; cdr3_aa: CASSQDRWLGRGSYNEQFF; cdr3_nt: TGCGCCAGCAGCCAAGATAGGTGGTTAGGGCGGGGATCCTACAATGAGCAGTTCTTC
j_call: TRBJ2-5; d_call: NA; v_call: TRBV11-3; cdr3_length: 11; clone_size: NA; cdr3_aa: CASSLRETQYF; cdr3_nt: TGTGCCAGCAGCTTACGGGAGACCCAGTACTTC
j_call: TRBJ2-1; d_call: TRBD2; v_call: TRBV7-9; cdr3_length: 15; clone_size: NA; cdr3_aa: CASSLPAGFYNEQFF; cdr3_nt: TGTGCCAGCAGCTTACCAGCGGGATTCTACAATGAGCAGTTCTTC
j_call: TRBJ2-1; d_call: NA; v_call: TRBV5-4; cdr3_length: 12; clone_size: NA; cdr3_aa: CASSRDGNEQFF; cdr3_nt: TGTGCCAGCAGCCGGGATGGGAATGAGCAGTTCTTC
j_call: TRBJ2-1; d_call: TRBD1; v_call: TRBV5-1; cdr3_length: 16; clone_size: NA; cdr3_aa: CASSLSRDRAYNEQFF; cdr3_nt: TGCGCCAGCAGCTTGTCCCGGGACAGGGCCTACAATGAGCAGTTCTTC
j_call: TRBJ2-5; d_call: NA; v_call: TRBV5-1; cdr3_length: 14; clone_size: few; cdr3_aa: CASSLSSRQETQYF; cdr3_nt: TGCGCCAGCAGCTTGAGTTCCAGACAAGAGACCCAGTACTTC
j_call: TRBJ1-1; d_call: NA; v_call: TRBV6-6; cdr3_length: 16; clone_size: once; cdr3_aa: CASSYRVMGSGTEAFF; cdr3_nt: TGTGCCAGCAGTTATCGGGTAATGGGCTCGGGAACTGAAGCTTTCTTT
j_call: TRBJ2-3; d_call: TRBD2; v_call: TRBV6-1; cdr3_length: 16; clone_size: NA; cdr3_aa: CASSETLAAPLDTQYF; cdr3_nt: TGTGCCAGCAGTGAGACCCTAGCGGCTCCCTTAGATACGCAGTATTTT
j_call: TRBJ1-2; d_call: TRBD1; v_call: TRBV7-9; cdr3_length: 15; clone_size: NA; cdr3_aa: CASSPGTGGGYGYTF; cdr3_nt: TGTGCCAGCAGCCCCGGGACAGGGGGCGGCTATGGCTACACCTTC
j_call: TRBJ2-2; d_call: TRBD2; v_call: TRBV27; cdr3_length: 14; clone_size: NA; cdr3_aa: CASSFGLATGELFF; cdr3_nt: TGTGCCAGCAGTTTCGGACTAGCGACCGGGGAGCTGTTTTTT
j_call: TRBJ1-2; d_call: TRBD1; v_call: TRBV2; cdr3_length: 13; clone_size: NA; cdr3_aa: CASNSGTVGGYTF; cdr3_nt: TGTGCCAGCAATTCAGGGACAGTCGGCGGCTACACCTTC
j_call: TRBJ2-2; d_call: TRBD2; v_call: TRBV5-8; cdr3_length: 16; clone_size: NA; cdr3_aa: CATDGTSGGNAGELFF; cdr3_nt: TGTGCCACAGATGGGACTAGCGGGGGGAATGCCGGGGAGCTGTTTTTT
j_call: TRBJ2-3; d_call: NA; v_call: TRBV7-2; cdr3_length: 14; clone_size: NA; cdr3_aa: CASSSLSSTDTQYF; cdr3_nt: TGTGCCAGCAGCTCTCTTTCTAGCACAGATACGCAGTATTTT
j_call: TRBJ1-1; d_call: NA; v_call: TRBV28; cdr3_length: 16; clone_size: few; cdr3_aa: CASSERKQGSNTEAFF; cdr3_nt: TGTGCCAGCAGTGAGAGAAAACAGGGTAGTAACACTGAAGCTTTCTTT
j_call: TRBJ1-2; d_call: NA; v_call: TRBV6-6; cdr3_length: 14; clone_size: NA; cdr3_aa: CASSWDNLNYGYTF; cdr3_nt: TGTGCCAGCAGTTGGGACAACCTTAACTATGGCTACACCTTC
j_call: TRBJ1-1; d_call: TRBD1; v_call: TRBV7-9; cdr3_length: 15; clone_size: NA; cdr3_aa: CASSPDRGGNTEAFF; cdr3_nt: TGTGCCAGCAGCCCTGACAGGGGCGGTAACACTGAAGCTTTCTTT
j_call: TRBJ2-7; d_call: NA; v_call: TRBV10-2; cdr3_length: 12; clone_size: NA; cdr3_aa: CASRTGAYEQYF; cdr3_nt: TGCGCCAGCAGGACAGGTGCCTACGAGCAGTACTTC
j_call: TRBJ2-4; d_call: NA; v_call: TRBV24-1; cdr3_length: 15; clone_size: NA; cdr3_aa: CATSDPLSGEDIQYF; cdr3_nt: TGTGCCACCAGTGACCCCCTGTCGGGAGAGGACATTCAGTACTTC
j_call: TRBJ2-2; d_call: TRBD2; v_call: TRBV28; cdr3_length: 18; clone_size: NA; cdr3_aa: CASSLAGLAGALEGELFF; cdr3_nt: TGTGCCAGCAGTTTAGCGGGACTAGCGGGGGCCCTCGAAGGGGAGCTGTTTTTT